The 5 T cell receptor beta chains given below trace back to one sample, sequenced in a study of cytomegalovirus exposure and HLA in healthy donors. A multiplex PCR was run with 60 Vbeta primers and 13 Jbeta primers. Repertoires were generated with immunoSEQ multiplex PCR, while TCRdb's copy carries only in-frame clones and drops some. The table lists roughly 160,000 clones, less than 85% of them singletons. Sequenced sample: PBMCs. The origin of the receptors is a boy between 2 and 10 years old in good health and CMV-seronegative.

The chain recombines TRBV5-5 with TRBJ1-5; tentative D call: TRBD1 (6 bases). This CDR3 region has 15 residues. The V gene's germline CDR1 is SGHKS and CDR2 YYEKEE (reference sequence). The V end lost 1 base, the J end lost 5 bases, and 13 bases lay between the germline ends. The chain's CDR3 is CASSLRTATHQPQHF. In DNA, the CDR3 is TGTGCCAGCAGCTTGCGGACAGCGACCCATCAGCCCCAGCATTTT. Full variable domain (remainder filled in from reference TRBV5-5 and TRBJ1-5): DAGVTQSPTHLIKTRGQQVTLRCSPISGHKSVSWYQQVLGQGPQFIFQYYEKEERGRGNFPDRFSARQFPNYSSELNVNALLLGDSALYLCASSLRTATHQPQHFGDGTRLSIL.

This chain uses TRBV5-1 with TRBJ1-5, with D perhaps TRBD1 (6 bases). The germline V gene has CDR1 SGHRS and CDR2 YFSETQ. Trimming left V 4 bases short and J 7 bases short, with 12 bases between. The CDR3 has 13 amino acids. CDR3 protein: CASSESQGQPQHF. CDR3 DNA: TGCGCCAGCAGCGAGTCACAGGGACAGCCCCAGCATTTT.

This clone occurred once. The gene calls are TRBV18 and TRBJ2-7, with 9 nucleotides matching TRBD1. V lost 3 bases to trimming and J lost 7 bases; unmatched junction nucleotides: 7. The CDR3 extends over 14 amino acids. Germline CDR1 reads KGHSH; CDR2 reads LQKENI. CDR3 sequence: CASSPRTGVEEQYF. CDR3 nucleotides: TGTGCCAGCTCACCGCGGACAGGGGTGGAAGAGCAGTACTTC.

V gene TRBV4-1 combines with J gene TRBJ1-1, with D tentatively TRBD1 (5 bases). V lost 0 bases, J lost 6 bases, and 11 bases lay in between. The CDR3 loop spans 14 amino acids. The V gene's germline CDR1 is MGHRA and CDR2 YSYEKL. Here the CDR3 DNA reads TGCGCCAGCAGCCAAGACAGGGTCGACTCTGAAGCTTTCTTT. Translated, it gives CASSQDRVDSEAFF.

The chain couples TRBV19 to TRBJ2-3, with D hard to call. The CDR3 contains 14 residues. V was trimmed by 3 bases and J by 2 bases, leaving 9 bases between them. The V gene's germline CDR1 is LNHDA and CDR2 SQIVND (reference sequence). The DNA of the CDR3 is TGTGCCAGTAGTATTAACCAGGCCACAGATACGCAGTATTTT. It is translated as CASSINQATDTQYF.